These 21 T cell receptor beta chains originate from one sample sequenced in a study of blood T cell repertoires in COVID-19. TCRdb's copy holds only in-frame clones and misses some; the assay was immunoSEQ multiplex PCR. The repertoire has about 120,000 clones, 70% to 90% of them found once; the top ten carry roughly 1.4%. The sequenced sample consisted of peripheral blood. These receptors were taken from a middle-aged man with acute or convalescent COVID-19.

The V gene is TRBV9, the J gene TRBJ1-1; D might be TRBD1 (5 bases). The V gene lost 2 bases and the J gene lost 3 bases, with 11 bases spanning the gap. The CDR3 extends over 14 amino acids. From germline, CDR1 is SGDLS and CDR2 YYNGEE. The chain's CDR3 is CASSVDTRHTEAFF. DNA of the CDR3: TGTGCCAGCAGCGTGGACACACGTCACACTGAAGCTTTCTTT.

Only one count was recorded for this clone. The chain carries TRBV19 and TRBJ1-2; a weak D match, TRBD1 (6 bases). The V gene lost 0 bases and the J gene lost 4 bases, with 12 bases spanning the gap. The length of the CDR3 is 15 residues. The germline CDR1 and CDR2 sequences are LNHDA and SQIVND (reference sequence). The DNA for the CDR3 is TGTGCCAGTAGTATAGATCAAACGGACAGCTATGGCTACACCTTC. The encoded protein is CASSIDQTDSYGYTF.

The chain combines TRBV6-6 with TRBJ1-5, with 10 bases that match TRBD1. With V trimmed by 0 bases and J by 12 bases, 8 bases remained unmatched. The CDR3 totals 15 residues. In germline, CDR1 is MNHNY, CDR2 SVGAGI (reference sequence). In DNA form, the CDR3 reads TGTGCCAGCAGTTACTCCGGGACAGGGGCAATGCACCAGCATTTT. Translation: CASSYSGTGAMHQHF.

The chain links TRBV7-2 to TRBJ1-5; D possibly corresponds to TRBD1 (6 bases). Between the trimmed V and J ends, which lost 4 bases and 11 bases, there was a span of 12 bases. Germline V gene lookup returns CDR1 SGHTA and CDR2 FQGNSA. The CDR3 sequence is 12 residues long. The CDR3 region is CASSSQGSAQHF. The CDR3 region has the DNA TGTGCCAGCAGCTCCCAGGGGTCGGCCCAGCATTTT. Based on the CDR3 plus reference TRBV7-2 and TRBJ1-5, the full variable domain is GAGVSQSPSNKVTEKGKDVELRCDPISGHTALYWYRQSLGQGLEFLIYFQGNSAPDKSGLPSDRFSAERTGGSVSTLTIQRTQQEDSAVYLCASSSQGSAQHFGDGTRLSIL.

There are a few counts of this clone. CDR3 loop: CASSVLQGLFGELFF. DNA for the CDR3: TGTGCCAGCAGCGTATTACAGGGTCTTTTCGGGGAGCTGTTTTTT. The rearrangement uses TRBV9 and TRBJ2-2, with a weak D call TRBD1 (6 bases). Germline loops: CDR1 SGDLS, CDR2 YYNGEE. The V and J ends lost 1 base and 7 bases respectively, with 14 bases between them. The CDR3 length is 15 residues.

The V and J genes are TRBV5-6 and TRBJ1-5; 8 nucleotides line up with TRBD1. The CDR3 has 18 residues. The germline CDR1 and CDR2 sequences are SGHDT and YYEEEE. With 1 base clipped from V and 0 bases from J, the junction kept 9 bases outside the gene matches. CDR3 in amino acids: CASSLRRTGGPSNQPQHF. The CDR3 DNA is TGTGCCAGCAGCTTGCGCCGCACAGGGGGACCTAGCAATCAGCCCCAGCATTTT.

J is TRBJ2-5 and V is TRBV7-9; a possible D gene is TRBD2 (6 bases). Trimming left V 1 base short and J 2 bases short, with 11 bases between. Germline V lookup: CDR1 SEHNR, CDR2 FQNEAQ (reference sequence). This CDR3 has 15 amino acids. This CDR3 is CASSLGTGGQETQYF. The CDR3 DNA reads as TGTGCCAGCAGCTTAGGTACCGGGGGACAAGAGACCCAGTACTTC.

DNA of the CDR3: TGCGCCAGCAGCCAGACCACAGTAGTAGGGCGGGTGGCTTTCTTT. Amino acids: CASSQTTVVGRVAFF. The rearrangement links TRBV4-1 to TRBJ1-1; D is uncertain. V lost 3 bases, J lost 11 bases, and 22 bases lay in between. Per germline, CDR1 MGHRA and CDR2 YSYEKL. The CDR3 runs to 15 residues.

J is TRBJ1-6 and V is TRBV14; D not certain. Between the trimmed V and J ends, which lost 3 bases and 9 bases, there was a span of 6 bases. The V gene's germline CDR1 is SGHDN and CDR2 FVKESK. The CDR3 is 12 amino acids. Here the CDR3 reads CASSHQFSPLHF. In nucleotides, the CDR3 is TGTGCCAGCAGCCACCAGTTTTCACCCCTCCACTTT. Full variable domain (rest looked up from reference TRBV14 and TRBJ1-6): EAGVTQFPSHSVIEKGQTVTLRCDPISGHDNLYWYRRVMGKEIKFLLHFVKESKQDESGMPNNRFLAERTGGTYSTLKVQPAELEDSGVYFCASSHQFSPLHFGNGTRLTVT.

The chain carries TRBV13 and TRBJ1-2; D unclear. This CDR3 contains 14 residues. Per germline, CDR1 PRHDT and CDR2 FYEKMQ (reference sequence). Trimming shortened V by 0 bases and J by 5 bases, and 10 bases separated the two germline ends. The CDR3 loop reads CASSLGDPVYGYTF. The CDR3 DNA is TGTGCCAGCAGCTTAGGCGATCCAGTATATGGCTACACCTTC.

The rearrangement uses TRBV27 and TRBJ1-6, with 9 bases fitting TRBD1. The ends lost 10 bases at V and 9 bases at J; junction bases unmatched: 10. CDR3 length: 14 residues. Looked up from germline, CDR1 is MNHEY and CDR2 is SMNVEV (reference sequence). The CDR3 DNA reads as TGTGCCACTGGGCGAGGGACAGGGATTTCACCCCTCCACTTT. This gives the protein CATGRGTGISPLHF.

The V gene is TRBV29-1, the J gene TRBJ2-5; TRBD1 matches at 8 bases. The CDR3 is 13 residues long. Germline V gene lookup returns CDR1 SQVTM and CDR2 ANQGSEA. V was clipped by 6 bases and J by 5 bases; unmatched bases: 8. Here the CDR3 reads CSVGQGGMETQYF. CDR3 DNA: TGCAGCGTCGGACAGGGAGGCATGGAGACCCAGTACTTC.

This chain links TRBV5-1 with TRBJ2-1; 9 bases match TRBD1. V lost 4 bases, J lost 4 bases, and 6 bases stayed unmatched. CDR1 is SGHRS, CDR2 YFSETQ, per germline. This CDR3 is built from 15 residues. In nucleotides, the CDR3 is TGCGCCAGCAGCACAGGGACAGGGAATTACAATGAGCAGTTCTTC. Its protein is CASSTGTGNYNEQFF.

This chain joins TRBV21-1 and TRBJ1-1; whether TRBD1, the table's D call, matches the DNA was not checked. TRBV21-1 counts as a pseudogene. This CDR3 region has 17 residues. CDR3 region: CASSAGQGVSENTEAFF. The DNA of the CDR3 is TGTGCCAGCAGTGCGGGACAGGGAGTTAGTGAGAATACTGAAGCTTTCTTT.

This clone was counted a single time. J is TRBJ1-1 and V is TRBV6-5; the D gene is possibly TRBD1 (5 bases). There are 15 residues in the CDR3. Trimming removed 2 bases from V and 1 base from J, with 11 bases in between. Looked up from germline, CDR1 is MNHEY and CDR2 is SVGAGI. CDR3 sequence (DNA): TGTGCCAGCAGTTACCCGATCAGGGAGAACACTGAAGCTTTCTTT. It yields the protein CASSYPIRENTEAFF.

Only one count was recorded for this clone. The chain employs TRBV5-5 and TRBJ1-4; D is ambiguous. The CDR3 totals 14 residues. V lost 0 bases and J lost 11, with 14 bases in between. Germline CDR1 SGHKS, CDR2 YYEKEE (reference sequence). CDR3 loop: CASSLVANREKLFF. The CDR3 bases are TGTGCCAGCAGCTTGGTGGCGAATAGGGAGAAACTGTTTTTT.

This chain links TRBV5-6 with TRBJ2-3; D not resolved. V lost 8 bases to trimming and J lost 5 bases, with 6 bases between them. Looked up from germline, CDR1 is SGHDT and CDR2 is YYEEEE. CDR3 size: 10 residues. CDR3: CARQIDTQYF. The CDR3 nucleotides are TGTGCCAGACAGATAGATACGCAGTATTTT. Together with reference TRBV5-6 and TRBJ2-3, the CDR3 gives the full variable domain: DAGVTQSPTHLIKTRGQQVTLRCSPKSGHDTVSWYQQALGQGPQFIFQYYEEEERQRGNFPDRFSGHQFPNYSSELNVNALLLGDSALYLCARQIDTQYFGPGTRLTVL.

This clone was observed a few times. V and J are TRBV5-8 and TRBJ1-5, with D perhaps matching TRBD1 (5 bases). CDR1 is SGHTS and CDR2 is YDEGEE in the germline V gene. The germline V and J ends were trimmed by 5 bases and 1 base, with 13 bases remaining between them. The CDR3 has 15 residues. This CDR3 reads CASSPQGRSNQPQHF. The CDR3 DNA is TGTGCCAGCAGTCCCCAGGGTAGGAGCAATCAGCCCCAGCATTTT.

The V call is TRBV4-2, the J call TRBJ1-3; D is unclear. The V end lost 1 base, the J end lost 0 bases, and 10 bases lay between the germline ends. The CDR3 loop spans 16 amino acids. Looked up from germline, CDR1 is LGHNA and CDR2 is YNFKEQ. CDR3 residues: CASSQAQDNSGNTIYF. The CDR3 coding sequence is TGTGCCAGCAGCCAAGCTCAAGACAACTCTGGAAACACCATATATTTT.

The count of this clone is one. The J gene is TRBJ1-6, the V gene TRBV7-8; D is ambiguous. Germline V gene lookup returns CDR1 SGHVS and CDR2 FQNEAQ. There are 13 residues in the CDR3. The germline V and J ends were trimmed by 3 bases and 8 bases, with 8 bases remaining between them. The CDR3 here is CASSFAGDSPLHF. DNA for the CDR3: TGTGCCAGCAGCTTTGCGGGAGATTCACCCCTCCACTTT.

The chain is built from TRBV4-2 and TRBJ2-5; 7 nucleotides agree with TRBD2. CDR3 length: 14 amino acids. The germline CDR1 and CDR2 sequences are LGHNA and YNFKEQ. Germline trimming cut 2 bases from V and 5 bases from J; bases unmatched to any gene: 5. The CDR3, as DNA: TGTGCCAGCAGCCAATTCGCGGGAGTGGAGACCCAGTACTTC. This encodes CASSQFAGVETQYF.